This T cell receptor (beta chain) came from a study of blood T cell repertoires in COVID-19. Study context: Samples came from the United States, Italy and Spain, spanning acute and convalescent COVID-19. Nucleic acid was either cDNA or gDNA, and it came from T cells, B-cell-depleted T cells, or PBMCs.

Germline V lookup: CDR1 MNHEY, CDR2 SMNVEV (reference sequence). The CDR3 extends over 15 amino acids. After removal of 5 bases from V and 7 bases from J, the junction contained 10 bases not matched to a gene. In the original processing: The assay estimated nucleated cells by amplifying reference gene primers. Clones were read by immunoSEQ multiplex PCR, and TCRdb kept only the in-frame ones, dropping some. That table is the source of V, J and clone size, and D and trimming were worked out from the DNA. The profile shows fewer than 180,000 clones, around 86% of them singletons. This sequence originates from a man aged 70 or older with acute or convalescent COVID-19. The chain employs TRBV27 and TRBJ2-4; 8 nucleotides align to TRBD1. The source material was peripheral blood. Written as DNA, the CDR3 is TGTGCCAGCAGTCCGTGGGACAGGTCTGTGAACATTCAGTACTTC. As protein: CASSPWDRSVNIQYF.